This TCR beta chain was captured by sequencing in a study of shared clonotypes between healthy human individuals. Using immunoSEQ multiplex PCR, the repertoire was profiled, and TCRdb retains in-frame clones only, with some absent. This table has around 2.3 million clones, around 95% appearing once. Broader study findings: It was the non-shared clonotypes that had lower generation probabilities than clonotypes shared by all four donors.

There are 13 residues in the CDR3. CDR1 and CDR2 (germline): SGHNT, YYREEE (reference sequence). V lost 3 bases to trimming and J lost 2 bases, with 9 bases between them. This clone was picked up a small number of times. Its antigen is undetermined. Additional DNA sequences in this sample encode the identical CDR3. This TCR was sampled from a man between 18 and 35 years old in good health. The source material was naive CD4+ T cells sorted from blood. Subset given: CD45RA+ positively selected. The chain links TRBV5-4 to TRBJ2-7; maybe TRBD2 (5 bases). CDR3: CASSSTGAYEQYF. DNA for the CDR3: TGTGCCAGCAGCTCAACCGGGGCCTACGAGCAGTACTTC. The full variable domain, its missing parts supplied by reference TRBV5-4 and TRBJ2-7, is ETGVTQSPTHLIKTRGQQVTLRCSSQSGHNTVSWYQQALGQGPQFIFQYYREEENGRGNFPPRFSGLQFPNYSSELNVNALELDDSALYLCASSSTGAYEQYFGPGTRLTVT.